This TCR beta chain was observed in a study of blood T cells in healthy people across ages. The CDR3 sequence is 16 residues long. Per the germline V gene, CDR1 is MNHEY and CDR2 is SVGEGT. For the second PCR, which ran for about 7 to 11 cycles, a sample-barcoded 5' primer and a J-beta primer mix were used. Via MiXCR, TCRdb re-called the 5' RACE reads, giving one row per CDR3 protein. The sample contains about 1.4 million distinct CDR3 sequences, 45% to 70% of which appear only once. The source is a young man in good health. The chain uses TRBV6-2 or TRBV6-3 and TRBJ2-1; the D gene is possibly TRBD2 (7 bases). The J call could be wrong; TRBJ2-7 is a better fit for the DNA end. Sequencing used blood. Here the CDR3 reads CASSYGGGRSYNEQYF. The CDR3 DNA sequence: TGTGCCAGCAGTTACGGGGGGGGGCGCTCCTACAATGAGCAGTACTTC.